This TCR beta chain was sequenced for a study of CD8+ T cells in alopecia areata. Looking at the study overall: Each day, treated patients took oral tofacitinib twice, at 5 to 10 mg per dose.

Following RNA extraction, reverse transcription yielded cDNA that acted as the sequencing template. Using immunoSEQ multiplex PCR, the repertoire was profiled, and TCRdb retains in-frame clones only, with some absent. The sample includes approximately 7,000 clones, 67% of them seen just once. V trimming: 1 base; J trimming: 1 base; junction bases outside the gene matches: 11. Germline V gene data show CDR1 as SGHRS and CDR2 as YFSETQ. The CDR3 consists of 19 residues. As part of sample collection, lesional scalp punch biopsies and peripheral blood were taken from alopecia areata patients. The genes are TRBV5-1 and TRBJ2-2; 9 bases are shared with TRBD2. The TCR originated in a human donor with alopecia areata. Specimen: skin, collected at week 0. The CDR3 DNA sequence: TGCGCCAGCAGCTTGAGGCGGGGGGGCCTTTCTGGGAACACCGGGGAGCTGTTTTTT. Translated: CASSLRRGGLSGNTGELFF.